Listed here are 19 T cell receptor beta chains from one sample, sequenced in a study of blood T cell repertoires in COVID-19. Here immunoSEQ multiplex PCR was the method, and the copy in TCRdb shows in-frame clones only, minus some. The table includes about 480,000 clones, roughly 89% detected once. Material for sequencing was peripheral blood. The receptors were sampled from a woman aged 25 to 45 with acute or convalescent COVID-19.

CDR3 nucleotide sequence: TGTGCCAGCAGGGGAGGGGGGTTCAATAATGAAAAACTGTTTTTT. This translates into CASRGGGFNNEKLFF. This chain joins TRBV28 and TRBJ1-4, with a weak D call TRBD1 (6 bases). V gave up 6 bases and J gave up 4 bases, with 15 bases separating them. Germline V gene lookup returns CDR1 MDHEN and CDR2 SYDVKM. This CDR3 is 15 amino acids long.

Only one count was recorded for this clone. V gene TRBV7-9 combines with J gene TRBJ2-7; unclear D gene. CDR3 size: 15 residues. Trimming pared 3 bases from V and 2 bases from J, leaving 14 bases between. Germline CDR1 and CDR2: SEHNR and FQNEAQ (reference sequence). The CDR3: CASSLGVSPAYEQYF. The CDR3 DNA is TGTGCCAGCAGCTTGGGCGTCTCCCCAGCCTACGAGCAGTACTTC. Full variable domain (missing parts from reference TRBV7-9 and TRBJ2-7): DTGVSQNPRHKITKRGQNVTFRCDPISEHNRLYWYRQTLGQGPEFLTYFQNEAQLEKSRLLSDRFSAERPKGSFSTLEIQRTEQGDSAMYLCASSLGVSPAYEQYFGPGTRLTVT.

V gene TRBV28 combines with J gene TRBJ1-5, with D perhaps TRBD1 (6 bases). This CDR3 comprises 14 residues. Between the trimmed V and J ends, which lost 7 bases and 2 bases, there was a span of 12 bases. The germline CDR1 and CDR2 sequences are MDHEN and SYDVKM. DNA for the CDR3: TGTGCCAGCAACGTAGGGGGTGGCAATCAGCCCCAGCATTTT. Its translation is CASNVGGGNQPQHF.

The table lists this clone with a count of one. The CDR3 DNA follows: TGTGCCAGCAGCCTATCAATTGGACAGGGGGCACCGTATTCCTACGAGCAGTACTTC. Residues: CASSLSIGQGAPYSYEQYF. This sequence joins TRBV14 and TRBJ2-7; 11 nucleotides align to TRBD1. Germline assignment: CDR1 SGHDN and CDR2 FVKESK. V shed 4 bases, J shed 1 base, and the junction held 15 bases outside the gene matches. This CDR3 has 19 residues.

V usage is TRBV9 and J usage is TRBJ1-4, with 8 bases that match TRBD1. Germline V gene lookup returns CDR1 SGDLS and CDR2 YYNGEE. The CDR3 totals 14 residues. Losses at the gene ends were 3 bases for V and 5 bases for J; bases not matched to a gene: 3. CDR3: CASSGTGRNEKLFF. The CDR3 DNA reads TGTGCCAGCAGCGGGACAGGGAGGAATGAAAAACTGTTTTTT.

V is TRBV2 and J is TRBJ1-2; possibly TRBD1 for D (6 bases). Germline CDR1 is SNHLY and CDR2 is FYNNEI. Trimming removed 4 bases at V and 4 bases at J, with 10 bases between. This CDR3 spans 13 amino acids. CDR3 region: CASSATGLYGYTF. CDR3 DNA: TGTGCCAGCAGTGCGACAGGCCTCTATGGCTACACCTTC.

As DNA, the CDR3 is TGTGCCAGCAATTCTGCCGGACAGTCCACCAACAATGAGCAGTTCTTC. This translates into CASNSAGQSTNNEQFF. This chain connects TRBV28 to TRBJ2-1; D may be TRBD1 (6 bases). Trimming cost V 7 bases and J 5 bases, with 21 bases left between them. The CDR3 covers 16 residues. In germline, CDR1 is MDHEN, CDR2 SYDVKM.

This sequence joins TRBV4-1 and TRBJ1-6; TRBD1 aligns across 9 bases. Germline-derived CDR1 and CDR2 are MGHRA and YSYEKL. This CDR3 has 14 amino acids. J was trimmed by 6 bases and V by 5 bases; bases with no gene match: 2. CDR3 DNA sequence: TGCGCCAGCAGCAGGGACAGGGCTAATTCACCCCTCCACTTT. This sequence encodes CASSRDRANSPLHF.

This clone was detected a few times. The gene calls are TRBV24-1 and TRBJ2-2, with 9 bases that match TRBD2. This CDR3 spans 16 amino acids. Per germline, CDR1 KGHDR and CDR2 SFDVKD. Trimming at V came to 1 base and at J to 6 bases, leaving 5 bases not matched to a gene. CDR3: CATSDFTSSGAGELFF. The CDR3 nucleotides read TGTGCCACCAGTGATTTTACGTCTAGCGGGGCCGGGGAGCTGTTTTTT.

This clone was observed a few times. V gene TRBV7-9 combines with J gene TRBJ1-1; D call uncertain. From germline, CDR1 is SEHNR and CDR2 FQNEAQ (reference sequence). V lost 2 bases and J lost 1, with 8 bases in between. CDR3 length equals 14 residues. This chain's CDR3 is CASSLQLRNTEAFF. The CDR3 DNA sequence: TGTGCCAGCAGCTTACAGTTAAGGAACACTGAAGCTTTCTTT.

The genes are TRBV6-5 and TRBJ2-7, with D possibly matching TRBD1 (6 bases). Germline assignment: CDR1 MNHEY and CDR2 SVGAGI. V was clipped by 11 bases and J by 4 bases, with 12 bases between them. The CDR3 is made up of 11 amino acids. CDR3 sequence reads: CAAAGAYEQYF. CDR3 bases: TGTGCCGCAGCAGGGGCTTACGAGCAGTACTTC.

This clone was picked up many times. The DNA of the CDR3 is TGTGCCAGCAGCTCGTCATGGAGGGATAATTCACCCCTCCACTTT. Amino acid sequence: CASSSSWRDNSPLHF. J is TRBJ1-6 and V is TRBV11-2; D gene uncertain. The germline V gene encodes CDR1 SGHAT and CDR2 FQNNGV. V gave up 4 bases and J gave up 5 bases, with 12 bases separating them. This CDR3 has 15 amino acids.

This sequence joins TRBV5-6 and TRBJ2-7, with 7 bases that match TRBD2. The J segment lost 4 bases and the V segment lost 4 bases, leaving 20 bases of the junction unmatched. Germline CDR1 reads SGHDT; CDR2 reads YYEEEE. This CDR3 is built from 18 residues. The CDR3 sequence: CASSRGIPGTTPDYEQYF. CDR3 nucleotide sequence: TGTGCCAGCAGCCGGGGGATTCCCGGGACTACACCCGATTACGAGCAGTACTTC.

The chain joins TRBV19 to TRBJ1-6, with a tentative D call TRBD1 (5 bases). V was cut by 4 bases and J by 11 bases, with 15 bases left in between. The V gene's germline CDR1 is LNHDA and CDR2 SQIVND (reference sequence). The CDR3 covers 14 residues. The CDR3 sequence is CASSNSAGWTPLHF. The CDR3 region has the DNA TGTGCCAGTAGTAATTCGGCAGGGTGGACACCCCTCCACTTT.

The CDR3 DNA is TGTGCCAGCAGCATGCGCTGGCAGGGCAACGAGCAGTACTTC. Translated: CASSMRWQGNEQYF. The gene calls are TRBV21-1 and TRBJ2-7; the DNA was not used to check the table's D call, TRBD1. TRBV21-1 is annotated as a pseudogene. This CDR3 spans 14 amino acids.

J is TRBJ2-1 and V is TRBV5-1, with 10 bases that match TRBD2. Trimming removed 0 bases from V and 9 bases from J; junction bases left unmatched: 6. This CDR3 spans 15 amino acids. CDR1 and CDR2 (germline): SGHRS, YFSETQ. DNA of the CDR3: TGCGCCAGCAGCTTGGCCAGCGGGGGGGCACCTGAGCAGTTCTTC. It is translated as CASSLASGGAPEQFF. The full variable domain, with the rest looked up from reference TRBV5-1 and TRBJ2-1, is KAGVTQTPRYLIKTRGQQVTLSCSPISGHRSVSWYQQTPGQGLQFLFEYFSETQRNKGNFPGRFSGRQFSNSRSEMNVSTLELGDSALYLCASSLASGGAPEQFFGPGTRLTVL.

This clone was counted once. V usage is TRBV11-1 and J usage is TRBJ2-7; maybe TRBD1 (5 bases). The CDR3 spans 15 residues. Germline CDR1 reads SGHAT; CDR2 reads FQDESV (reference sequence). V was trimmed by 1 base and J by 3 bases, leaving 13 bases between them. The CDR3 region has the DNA TGTGCCAGCAGCTTAGACCAGACAGCCATCTACGAGCAGTACTTC. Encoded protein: CASSLDQTAIYEQYF.

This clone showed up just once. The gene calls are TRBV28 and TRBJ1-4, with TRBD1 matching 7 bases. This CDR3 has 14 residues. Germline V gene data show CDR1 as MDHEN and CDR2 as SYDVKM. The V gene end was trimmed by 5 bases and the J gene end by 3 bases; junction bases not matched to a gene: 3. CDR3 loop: CASSRQGPNEKLFF. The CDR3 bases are TGTGCCAGCAGTCGACAGGGACCTAATGAAAAACTGTTTTTT.

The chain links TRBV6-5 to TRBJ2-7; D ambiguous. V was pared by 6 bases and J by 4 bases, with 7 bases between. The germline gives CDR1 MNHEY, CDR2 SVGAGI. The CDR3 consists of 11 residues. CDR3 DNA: TGTGCCAGCAGGAACAGATACGAGCAGTACTTC. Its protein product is CASRNRYEQYF.